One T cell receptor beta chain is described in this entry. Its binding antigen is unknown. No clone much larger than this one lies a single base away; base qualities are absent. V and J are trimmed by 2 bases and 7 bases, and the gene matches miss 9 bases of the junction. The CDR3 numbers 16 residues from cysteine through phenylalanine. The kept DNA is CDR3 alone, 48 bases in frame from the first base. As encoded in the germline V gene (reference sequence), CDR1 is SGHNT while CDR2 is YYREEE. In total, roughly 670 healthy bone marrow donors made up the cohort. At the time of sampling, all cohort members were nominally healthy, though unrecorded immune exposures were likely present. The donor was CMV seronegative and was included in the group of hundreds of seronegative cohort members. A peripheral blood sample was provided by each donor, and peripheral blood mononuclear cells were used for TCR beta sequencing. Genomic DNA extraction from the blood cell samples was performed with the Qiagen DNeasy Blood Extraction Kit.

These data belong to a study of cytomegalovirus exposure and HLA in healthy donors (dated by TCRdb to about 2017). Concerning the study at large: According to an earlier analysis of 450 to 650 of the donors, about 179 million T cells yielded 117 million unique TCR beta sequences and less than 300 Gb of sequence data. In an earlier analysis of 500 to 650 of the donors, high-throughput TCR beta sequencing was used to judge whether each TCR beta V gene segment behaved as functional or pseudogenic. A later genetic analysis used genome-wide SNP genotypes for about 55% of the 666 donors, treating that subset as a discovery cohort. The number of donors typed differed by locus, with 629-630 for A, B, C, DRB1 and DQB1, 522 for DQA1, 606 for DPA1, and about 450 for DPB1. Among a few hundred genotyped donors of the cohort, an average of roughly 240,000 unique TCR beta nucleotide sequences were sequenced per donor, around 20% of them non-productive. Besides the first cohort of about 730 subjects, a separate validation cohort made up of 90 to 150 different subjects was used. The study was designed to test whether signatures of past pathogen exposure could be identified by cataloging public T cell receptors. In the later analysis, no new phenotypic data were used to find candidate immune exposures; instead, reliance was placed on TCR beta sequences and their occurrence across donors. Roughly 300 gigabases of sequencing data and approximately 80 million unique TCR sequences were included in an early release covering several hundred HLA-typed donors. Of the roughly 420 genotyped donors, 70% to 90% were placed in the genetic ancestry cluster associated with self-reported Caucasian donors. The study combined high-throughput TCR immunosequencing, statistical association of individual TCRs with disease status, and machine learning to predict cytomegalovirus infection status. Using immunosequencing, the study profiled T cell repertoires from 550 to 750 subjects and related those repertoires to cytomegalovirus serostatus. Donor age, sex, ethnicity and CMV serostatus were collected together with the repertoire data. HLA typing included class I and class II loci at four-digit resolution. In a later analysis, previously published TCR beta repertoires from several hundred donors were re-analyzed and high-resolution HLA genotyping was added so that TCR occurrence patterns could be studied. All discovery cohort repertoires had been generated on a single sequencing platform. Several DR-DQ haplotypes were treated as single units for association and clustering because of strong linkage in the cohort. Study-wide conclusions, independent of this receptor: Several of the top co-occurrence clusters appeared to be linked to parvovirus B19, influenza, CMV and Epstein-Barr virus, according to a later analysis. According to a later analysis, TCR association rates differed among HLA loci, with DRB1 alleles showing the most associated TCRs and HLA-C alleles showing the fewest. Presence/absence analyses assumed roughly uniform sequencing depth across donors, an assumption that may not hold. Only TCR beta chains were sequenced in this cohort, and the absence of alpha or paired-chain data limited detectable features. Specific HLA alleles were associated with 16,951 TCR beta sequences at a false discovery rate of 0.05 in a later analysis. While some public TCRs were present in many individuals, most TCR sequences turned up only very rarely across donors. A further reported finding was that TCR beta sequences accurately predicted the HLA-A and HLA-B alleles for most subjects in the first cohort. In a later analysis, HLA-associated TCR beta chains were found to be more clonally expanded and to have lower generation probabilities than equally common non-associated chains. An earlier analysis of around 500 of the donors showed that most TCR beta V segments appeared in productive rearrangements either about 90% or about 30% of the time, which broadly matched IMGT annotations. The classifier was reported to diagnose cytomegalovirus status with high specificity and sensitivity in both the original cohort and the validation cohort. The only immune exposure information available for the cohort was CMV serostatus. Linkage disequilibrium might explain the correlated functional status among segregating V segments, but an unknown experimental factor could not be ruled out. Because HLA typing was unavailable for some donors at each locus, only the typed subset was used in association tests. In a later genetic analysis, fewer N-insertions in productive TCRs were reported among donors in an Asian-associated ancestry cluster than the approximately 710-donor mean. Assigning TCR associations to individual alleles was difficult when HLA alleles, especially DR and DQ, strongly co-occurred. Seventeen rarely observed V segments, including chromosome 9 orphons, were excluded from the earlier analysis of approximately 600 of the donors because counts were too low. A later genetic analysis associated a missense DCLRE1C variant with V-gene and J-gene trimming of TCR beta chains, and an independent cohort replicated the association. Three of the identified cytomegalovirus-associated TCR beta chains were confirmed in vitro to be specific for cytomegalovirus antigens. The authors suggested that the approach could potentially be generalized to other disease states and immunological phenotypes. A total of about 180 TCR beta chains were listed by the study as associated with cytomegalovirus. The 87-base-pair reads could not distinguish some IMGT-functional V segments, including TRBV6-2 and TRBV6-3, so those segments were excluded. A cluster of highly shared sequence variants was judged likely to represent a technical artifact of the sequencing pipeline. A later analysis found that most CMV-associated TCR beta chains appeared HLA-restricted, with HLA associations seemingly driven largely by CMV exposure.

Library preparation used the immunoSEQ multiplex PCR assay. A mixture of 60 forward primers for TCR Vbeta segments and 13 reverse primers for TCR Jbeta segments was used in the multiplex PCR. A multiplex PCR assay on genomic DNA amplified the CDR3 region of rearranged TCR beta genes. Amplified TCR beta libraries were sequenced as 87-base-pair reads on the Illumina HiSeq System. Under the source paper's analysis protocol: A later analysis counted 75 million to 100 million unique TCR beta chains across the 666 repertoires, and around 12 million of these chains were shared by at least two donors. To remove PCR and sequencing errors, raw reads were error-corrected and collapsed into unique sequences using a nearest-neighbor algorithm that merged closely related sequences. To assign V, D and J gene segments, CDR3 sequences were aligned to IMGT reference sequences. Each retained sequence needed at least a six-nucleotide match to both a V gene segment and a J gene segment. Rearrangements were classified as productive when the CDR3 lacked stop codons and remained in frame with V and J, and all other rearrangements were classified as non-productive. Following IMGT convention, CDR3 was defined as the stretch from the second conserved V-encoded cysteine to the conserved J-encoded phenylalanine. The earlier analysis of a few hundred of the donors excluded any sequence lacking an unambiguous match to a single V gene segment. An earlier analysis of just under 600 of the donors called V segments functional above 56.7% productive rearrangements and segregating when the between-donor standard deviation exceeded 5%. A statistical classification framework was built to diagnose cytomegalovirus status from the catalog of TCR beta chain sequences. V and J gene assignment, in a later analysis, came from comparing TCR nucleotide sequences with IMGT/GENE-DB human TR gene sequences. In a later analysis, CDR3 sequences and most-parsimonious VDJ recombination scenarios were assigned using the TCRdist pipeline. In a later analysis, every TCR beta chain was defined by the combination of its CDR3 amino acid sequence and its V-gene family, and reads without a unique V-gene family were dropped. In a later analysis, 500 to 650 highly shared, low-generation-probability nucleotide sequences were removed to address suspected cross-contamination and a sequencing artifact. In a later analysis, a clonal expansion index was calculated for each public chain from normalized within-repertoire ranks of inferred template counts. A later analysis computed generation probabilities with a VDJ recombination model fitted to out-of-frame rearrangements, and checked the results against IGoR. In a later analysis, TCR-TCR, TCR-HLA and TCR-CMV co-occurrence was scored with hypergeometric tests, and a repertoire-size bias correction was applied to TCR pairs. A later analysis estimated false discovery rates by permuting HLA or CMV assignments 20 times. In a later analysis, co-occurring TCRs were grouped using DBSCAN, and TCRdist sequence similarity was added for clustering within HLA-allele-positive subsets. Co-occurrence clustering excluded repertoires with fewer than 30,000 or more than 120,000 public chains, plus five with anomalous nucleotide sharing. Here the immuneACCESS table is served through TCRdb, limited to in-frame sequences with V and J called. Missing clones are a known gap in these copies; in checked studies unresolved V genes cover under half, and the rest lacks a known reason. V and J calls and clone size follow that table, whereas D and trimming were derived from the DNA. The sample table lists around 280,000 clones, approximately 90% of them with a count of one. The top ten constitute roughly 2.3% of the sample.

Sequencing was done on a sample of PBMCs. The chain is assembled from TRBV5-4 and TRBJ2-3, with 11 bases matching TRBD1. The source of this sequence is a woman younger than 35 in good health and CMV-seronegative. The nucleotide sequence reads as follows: TGTGCCAGCAGCTTTCCACCGGGACAGGGGGGAAATACGCAGTATTTT. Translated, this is CASSFPPGQGGNTQYF.